This passage covers 20 T cell receptor beta chains from one sample sequenced in a study of blood T cell repertoires in COVID-19. Assay: immunoSEQ multiplex PCR; the TCRdb copy retains only in-frame clones and omits some. Found here are some 150,000 clones, 84% of them singletons; the top ten hold roughly 2.3%. The sequencing sample was made of peripheral blood. Receptors were obtained from a man between 65 and 79 years old with acute or convalescent COVID-19.

The rearrangement uses TRBV5-8 and TRBJ1-5, with a weak D call TRBD1 (5 bases). The V and J ends lost 2 bases and 5 bases respectively, with 8 bases between them. CDR1 SGHTS and CDR2 YDEGEE come from the germline V gene. The CDR3 runs to 13 residues. The CDR3 sequence is CASSFGGDQPQHF. CDR3 nucleotides: TGTGCCAGCAGCTTTGGGGGGGATCAGCCCCAGCATTTT.

J is TRBJ2-2 and V is TRBV28, with D uncertain. Germline lookup yields CDR1 MDHEN and CDR2 SYDVKM. Between the trimmed V and J ends, which lost 6 bases and 4 bases, there was a span of 12 bases. The CDR3 has 14 amino acids. This chain's CDR3 is CASRFASGTGELFF. The CDR3 nucleotides are TGTGCCAGCAGGTTCGCATCGGGCACCGGGGAGCTGTTTTTT.

The chain employs TRBV20-1 and TRBJ1-6, with D unclear. V lost 3 bases, J lost 7 bases, and 4 bases lay in between. Germline V lookup: CDR1 DFQATT, CDR2 SNEGSKA (reference sequence). The CDR3 is 11 amino acids. CDR3 sequence (DNA): TGCAGTGCTAGTTCGAATTCACCCCTCCACTTT. Translation: CSASSNSPLHF.

This clone was recorded only once. V is TRBV25-1 and J is TRBJ2-3; TRBD2 aligns across 11 bases. V dropped 10 bases and J dropped 4; count of bases not matched to a gene: 13. Per germline, CDR1 MGHDK and CDR2 SYGVNS. The length of the CDR3 is 16 residues. DNA of the CDR3: TGTGCCACCGGGGGGGTAGCGGGAGGGACGGCAGATACGCAGTATTTT. This gives the protein CATGGVAGGTADTQYF.

This clone has only a few counts. The chain uses TRBV12-3 or TRBV12-4 and TRBJ1-6; 8 bases are shared with TRBD1. This CDR3 is built from 13 residues. Trimming cost V 8 bases and J 7 bases; bases outside gene matches: 4. In DNA, the CDR3 is TGTGCCAGCTCGGGACAGGAGAATTCACCCCTCCACTTT. Protein sequence: CASSGQENSPLHF.

This clone is a singleton in its sample. V is TRBV28 and J is TRBJ1-4; 8 bases line up with TRBD1. Germline assignment: CDR1 MDHEN and CDR2 SYDVKM. The CDR3 contains 16 residues. V shed 5 bases and J 8 bases; nucleotides not matched to a gene: 13. CDR3 loop: CASSPWTGRAIEKLFF. CDR3 DNA: TGTGCCAGCAGTCCTTGGACAGGGCGGGCGATAGAAAAACTGTTTTTT. Full variable domain (rest looked up from reference TRBV28 and TRBJ1-4): DVKVTQSSRYLVKRTGEKVFLECVQDMDHENMFWYRQDPGLGLRLIYFSYDVKMKEKGDIPEGYSVSREKKERFSLILESASTNQTSMYLCASSPWTGRAIEKLFFGSGTQLSVL.

This rearrangement joins TRBV20-1 to TRBJ2-7, with D tentatively TRBD1 (5 bases). There are 13 residues in the CDR3. The ends were cut back, 3 bases at V and 2 bases at J, with 11 bases in the middle. Germline CDR1 and CDR2: DFQATT and SNEGSKA (reference sequence). The CDR3 sequence: CSASSDSPYEQYF. CDR3 in DNA: TGCAGTGCTAGTAGTGACAGTCCCTACGAGCAGTACTTC.

V gene TRBV6-2 or TRBV6-3 combines with J gene TRBJ2-1; 11 bases are shared with TRBD2. With 6 bases clipped from V and 8 bases from J, the junction kept 9 bases outside the gene matches. This CDR3 has 15 residues. Germline V CDR1 and CDR2: MNHEY, SVGEGT. CDR3 residues: CASSELAGVVDEQFF. Here the CDR3 DNA reads TGTGCCAGCAGCGAACTAGCGGGAGTGGTGGATGAGCAGTTCTTC.

This chain joins TRBV7-2 and TRBJ2-1; D ambiguous. CDR1 is SGHTA and CDR2 is FQGNSA in the germline V gene. The CDR3 has 14 residues. Trimming took 5 bases from V and 0 from J, leaving 8 bases between them. The DNA of the CDR3 is TGTGCCAGCAGCCCCTCTAGCTCCTACAATGAGCAGTTCTTC. It encodes CASSPSSSYNEQFF.

This chain uses TRBV28 with TRBJ2-5; D may be TRBD1 (6 bases). Germline lookup yields CDR1 MDHEN and CDR2 SYDVKM. Trimming stripped 5 bases from V and 5 bases from J, with 15 bases between. CDR3 length: 14 amino acids. DNA for the CDR3: TGTGCCAGCAGTCGCAGGGGCTTGGGGGAGACCCAGTACTTC. Its protein product is CASSRRGLGETQYF.

As DNA, the CDR3 is TGTGCCAGCAGCCCTCAGGTGGGGAACACTGAAGCTTTCTTT. As protein: CASSPQVGNTEAFF. This chain joins TRBV11-2 and TRBJ1-1; D unclear. Germline CDR1 SGHAT, CDR2 FQNNGV. V gave up 5 bases and J gave up 1 base, with 11 bases separating them. This CDR3 has 14 residues.

The V call is TRBV12-3 or TRBV12-4, the J call TRBJ2-7; 7 positions match TRBD2. The CDR3 loop spans 12 amino acids. Trimming cost V 3 bases and J 6 bases; bases outside gene matches: 2. The chain's CDR3 is CASSLWEGEQYF. The CDR3 DNA reads as TGTGCCAGCAGTTTGTGGGAGGGCGAGCAGTACTTC.

The rearrangement links TRBV6-6 to TRBJ2-2; TRBD2 matches 7 bases. With 7 bases clipped from V and 7 bases from J, the junction kept 6 bases outside the gene matches. The CDR3 runs to 13 residues. CDR1 MNHNY and CDR2 SVGAGI come from the germline V gene (reference sequence). The CDR3 DNA is TGTGCCAGCACTACTAGCGTGGGCGGGGAGCTGTTTTTT. Translated: CASTTSVGGELFF.

J is TRBJ2-3 and V is TRBV11-3; no definite D call. CDR3 size: 15 residues. Trimming left V 2 bases short and J 6 bases short, with 15 bases between. Germline V gene sequence: CDR1 SGHNT, CDR2 YENEEA. CDR3 bases: TGTGCCAGCAGCTTAATGGGCAGATCATCGGATACGCAGTATTTT. The encoded protein is CASSLMGRSSDTQYF.

The rearrangement links TRBV19 to TRBJ1-5; 7 bases align to TRBD1. This CDR3 has 15 residues. Losses at the gene ends were 6 bases for V and 2 bases for J; bases not matched to a gene: 7. Per germline, CDR1 LNHDA and CDR2 SQIVND (reference sequence). The CDR3 reads CASSLHRGGNQPQHF. CDR3 sequence (DNA): TGTGCCAGTAGCCTCCACAGGGGTGGCAATCAGCCCCAGCATTTT.

In its sample, this clone was seen once. The chain recombines TRBV18 with TRBJ2-2, with 8 bases that match TRBD1. There are 15 residues in the CDR3. After removal of 2 bases from V and 4 bases from J, the junction contained 3 bases not matched to a gene. Germline V CDR1 and CDR2: KGHSH, LQKENI. The CDR3 nucleotides are TGTGCCAGCTCACCAGGACAGGGTCTCACCGGGGAGCTGTTTTTT. It codes for CASSPGQGLTGELFF.

The V call is TRBV9, the J call TRBJ2-5; 7 positions match TRBD2. Germline V gives CDR1 SGDLS, CDR2 YYNGEE. The CDR3 runs to 15 residues. Trimming took 4 bases from V and 1 from J; bases not matched to a gene: 7. CDR3 nucleotides: TGTGCCAGCAGCCCCCGGGGGGTCCCCCAAGAGACCCAGTACTTC. Amino acids: CASSPRGVPQETQYF.

The chain joins TRBV27 to TRBJ2-1; 10 bases agree with TRBD1. J gave up 8 bases and V 10 bases, and 8 bases lay outside the gene matches. The V gene's germline CDR1 is MNHEY and CDR2 SMNVEV (reference sequence). The length of the CDR3 is 13 residues. The CDR3 spells CATRQGAWDEQFF. CDR3 sequence (DNA): TGTGCCACCCGACAGGGGGCCTGGGATGAGCAGTTCTTC.

The J gene is TRBJ2-7, the V gene TRBV7-8, with D possibly matching TRBD2 (5 bases). The V gene lost 2 bases and the J gene lost 3 bases, with 8 bases spanning the gap. Germline values: CDR1 SGHVS, CDR2 FQNEAQ. This CDR3 is 13 amino acids long. CDR3 nucleotides: TGTGCCAGCAGCTTAAACGGGAACTACGAGCAGTACTTC. Protein: CASSLNGNYEQYF.

The V and J genes are TRBV18 and TRBJ1-3; D is uncertain. Germline loops: CDR1 KGHSH, CDR2 LQKENI. V shed 1 base and J shed 0 bases, with 7 bases lying between them. The CDR3 spans 15 residues. The CDR3 sequence: CASSPRRSSGNTIYF. The CDR3 DNA sequence: TGTGCCAGCTCACCACGACGGAGCTCTGGAAACACCATATATTTT.